This T cell receptor beta chain was documented in a study of CD8 T cells in Susac syndrome. Study-level findings and limits: The study's TCR sequencing and HLA analysis covered a relatively small number of individuals, and the study acknowledged this.

RNA, at about 0.5 to 1 ug, was reverse transcribed with random hexamers. TCRdb reprocessed the immunoSEQ multiplex PCR reads via MiXCR and lists one record per CDR3 protein. The data hold 150,000 to 200,000 distinct CDR3 sequences, with around 94% observed a single time. The CDR3 covers 16 residues. Trimming cost V 3 bases and J 1 base; bases outside gene matches: 5. CDR1 SGDLS and CDR2 YYNGEE come from the germline V gene. A remark on this clonotype: The antigen remains undetermined.

TCR beta sequencing covered blood CD8+ and CD4+ T cells. Controls matched for age and sex were healthy donors. It was negative isolation that provided the CD8+ and CD4+ T cells, whereas TEMRA cells were enriched by FACS. The sequence came from a human donor in good health. Material: CD4+ T cells from PBMCs. This chain joins TRBV9 and TRBJ2-2; TRBD2 matches 8 bases. CDR3 nucleotides: TGTGCCAGCAGCGAGGCGGGACTAGAGAACACCGGGGAGCTGTTTTTT. Translating gives CASSEAGLENTGELFF.